These 5 T cell receptor beta chains came from one sample sequenced in a study of T cells after yellow fever vaccination. One entry per CDR3 protein results from TCRdb running MiXCR on the 5' RACE reads. Of roughly 320,000 distinct CDR3 sequences listed, about 10% are singletons. The specimen comprised CD4+ T cells sorted from PBMCs, sampled 45 days after the yellow fever booster vaccination. These receptors all come from a man between 18 and 29 years old who received the YFV17D yellow fever vaccine.

In this sample, this clonotype turned up many times. The rearrangement links TRBV4-3 to TRBJ2-5; 7 bases are shared with TRBD2. Germline assignment: CDR1 LGHNA and CDR2 YSLEER. After removal of 0 bases from V and 3 bases from J, the junction contained 7 bases not matched to a gene. The CDR3 consists of 16 residues. The CDR3 loop is CASSQDDRRGKETQYF. The CDR3 DNA reads TGCGCCAGCAGCCAAGATGATCGGCGGGGGAAAGAGACCCAGTACTTC.

The chain has TRBV29-1 and TRBJ1-2; TRBD1 agrees at 8 bases. Germline trimming cut 3 bases from V and 3 bases from J; bases unmatched to any gene: 9. The CDR3 totals 15 residues. Germline loops: CDR1 SQVTM, CDR2 ANQGSEA. The CDR3 is CSVDVRGQDYYGYTF. In nucleotides, the CDR3 is TGCAGCGTTGATGTCAGGGGGCAAGACTACTATGGCTACACCTTC.

This clonotype was found a few times. The V gene is TRBV10-3, the J gene TRBJ1-6; possibly TRBD1 for D (5 bases). Germline-derived CDR1 and CDR2 are ENHRY and SYGVKD. The CDR3 sequence is 15 residues long. V was pared by 6 bases and J by 8 bases, with 17 bases between. CDR3 amino acids: CAISKDTRVDSPLHF. The DNA of the CDR3 is TGTGCCATCAGCAAGGACACCAGGGTGGATTCACCCCTCCACTTT.

The chain joins TRBV28 to TRBJ2-7; D might be TRBD2 (6 bases). CDR3 size: 12 residues. Trimming left V 3 bases short and J 7 bases short, with 10 bases between. Germline loops: CDR1 MDHEN, CDR2 SYDVKM. The CDR3 DNA reads TGTGCCAGCAGTTTCGGAGGGCTAGAGCAGTACGTC. Its translation is CASSFGGLEQYV.

This rearrangement joins TRBV5-4 to TRBJ2-5, with D possibly being TRBD2 (6 bases). The V end was cut by 2 bases, the J end by 5 bases, with 16 bases between. The V gene's germline CDR1 is SGHNT and CDR2 YYREEE (reference sequence). This CDR3 comprises 15 residues. For the CDR3, the DNA is TGTGCCAGCAGCTTTCCAGGAGGGCGAGGGGAGACCCAGTACTTC. Amino acid sequence: CASSFPGGRGETQYF.